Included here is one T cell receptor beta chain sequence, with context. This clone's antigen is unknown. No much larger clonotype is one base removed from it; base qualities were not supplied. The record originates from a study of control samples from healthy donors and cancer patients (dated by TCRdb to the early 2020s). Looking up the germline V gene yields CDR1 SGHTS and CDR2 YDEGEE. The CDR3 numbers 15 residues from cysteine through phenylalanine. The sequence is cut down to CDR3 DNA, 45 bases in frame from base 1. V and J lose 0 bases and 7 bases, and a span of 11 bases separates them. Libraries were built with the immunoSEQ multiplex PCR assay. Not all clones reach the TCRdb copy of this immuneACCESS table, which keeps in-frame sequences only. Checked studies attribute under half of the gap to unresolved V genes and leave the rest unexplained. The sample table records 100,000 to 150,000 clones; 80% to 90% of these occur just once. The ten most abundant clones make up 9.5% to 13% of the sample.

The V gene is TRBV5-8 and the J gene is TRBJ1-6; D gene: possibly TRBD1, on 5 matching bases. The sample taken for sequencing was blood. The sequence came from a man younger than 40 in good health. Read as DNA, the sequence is TGTGCCAGCAGCTTGGATCGGGGGAAAAATTCACCCCTCCACTTT. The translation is CASSLDRGKNSPLHF.